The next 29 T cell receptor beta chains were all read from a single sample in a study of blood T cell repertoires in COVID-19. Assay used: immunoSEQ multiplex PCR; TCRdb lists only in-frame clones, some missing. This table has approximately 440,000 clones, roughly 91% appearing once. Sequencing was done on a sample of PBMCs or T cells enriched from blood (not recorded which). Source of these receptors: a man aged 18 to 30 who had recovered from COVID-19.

The CDR3 nucleotides read TGTGCCAGCAGGGAGGACTTCGTTAATGAGCAGTTCTTC. This translates into CASREDFVNEQFF. The J gene is TRBJ2-1, the V gene TRBV7-6, with D tentatively TRBD2 (5 bases). Trimming took off 6 bases at V and 7 bases at J, with 13 bases between the two ends. CDR1 is SGHVS, CDR2 FNYEAQ, per germline. The CDR3 extends over 13 amino acids. Combining the CDR3 with reference TRBV7-6 and TRBJ2-1 gives the whole variable domain GAGVSQSPRYKVTKRGQDVALRCDPISGHVSLYWYRQALGQGPEFLTYFNYEAQQDKSGLPNDRFSAERPEGSISTLTIQRTEQRDSAMYRCASREDFVNEQFFGPGTRLTVL.

Here the CDR3 reads CASSRQRGAQETQYF. CDR3 coding DNA: TGTGCCAGCAGTCGCCAGCGGGGGGCACAAGAGACCCAGTACTTC. The genes are TRBV6-5 and TRBJ2-5; 9 nucleotides line up with TRBD2. The CDR3 is 15 amino acids. CDR1 MNHEY and CDR2 SVGAGI come from the germline V gene. V gave up 5 bases and J gave up 2 bases; unmatched junction bases: 6.

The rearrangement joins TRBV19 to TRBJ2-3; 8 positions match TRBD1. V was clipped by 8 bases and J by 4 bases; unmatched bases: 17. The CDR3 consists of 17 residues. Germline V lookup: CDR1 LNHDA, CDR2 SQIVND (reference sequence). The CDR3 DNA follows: TGTGCCAGTGGGACCGACGGGCGACAGGGGCCAGCAGATACGCAGTATTTT. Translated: CASGTDGRQGPADTQYF. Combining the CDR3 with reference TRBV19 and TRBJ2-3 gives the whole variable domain DGGITQSPKYLFRKEGQNVTLSCEQNLNHDAMYWYRQDPGQGLRLIYYSQIVNDFQKGDIAEGYSVSREKKESFPLTVTSAQKNPTAFYLCASGTDGRQGPADTQYFGPGTRLTVL.

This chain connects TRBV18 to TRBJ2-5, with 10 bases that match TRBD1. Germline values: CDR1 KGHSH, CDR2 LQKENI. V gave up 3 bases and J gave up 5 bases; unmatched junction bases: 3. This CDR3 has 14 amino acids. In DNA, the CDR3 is TGTGCCAGCTCACCTGGGACAGGGGCTGAGACCCAGTACTTC. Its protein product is CASSPGTGAETQYF.

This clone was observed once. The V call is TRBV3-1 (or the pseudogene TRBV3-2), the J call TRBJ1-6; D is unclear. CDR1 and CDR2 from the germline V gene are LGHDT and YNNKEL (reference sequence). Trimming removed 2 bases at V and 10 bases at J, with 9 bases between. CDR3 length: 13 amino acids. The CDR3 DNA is TGTGCCAGCAGCCAAACCCGGGAATCACCCCTCCACTTT. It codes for CASSQTRESPLHF.

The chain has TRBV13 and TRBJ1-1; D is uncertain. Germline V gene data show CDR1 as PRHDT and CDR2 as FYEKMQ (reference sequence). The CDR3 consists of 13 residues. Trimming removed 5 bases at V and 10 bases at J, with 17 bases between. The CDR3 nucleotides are TGTGCCAGCAGCCCCGAACGTCCCTCCAGAGCTTTCTTT. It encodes CASSPERPSRAFF.

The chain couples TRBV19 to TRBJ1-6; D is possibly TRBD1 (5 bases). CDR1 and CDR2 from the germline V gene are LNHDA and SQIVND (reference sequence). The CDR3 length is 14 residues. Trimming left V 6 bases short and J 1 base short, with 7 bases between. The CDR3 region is CASSQGSYNSPLHF. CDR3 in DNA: TGTGCCAGTAGCCAGGGTTCCTATAATTCACCCCTCCACTTT. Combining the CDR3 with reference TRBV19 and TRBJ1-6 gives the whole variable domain DGGITQSPKYLFRKEGQNVTLSCEQNLNHDAMYWYRQDPGQGLRLIYYSQIVNDFQKGDIAEGYSVSREKKESFPLTVTSAQKNPTAFYLCASSQGSYNSPLHFGNGTRLTVT.

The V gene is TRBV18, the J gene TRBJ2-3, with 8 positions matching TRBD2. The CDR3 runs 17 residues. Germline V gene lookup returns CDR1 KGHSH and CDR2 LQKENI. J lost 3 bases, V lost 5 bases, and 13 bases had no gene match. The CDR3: CASSTRGGTSGTDTQYF. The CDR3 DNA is TGTGCCAGCTCAACACGGGGGGGAACTAGCGGAACAGATACGCAGTATTTT.

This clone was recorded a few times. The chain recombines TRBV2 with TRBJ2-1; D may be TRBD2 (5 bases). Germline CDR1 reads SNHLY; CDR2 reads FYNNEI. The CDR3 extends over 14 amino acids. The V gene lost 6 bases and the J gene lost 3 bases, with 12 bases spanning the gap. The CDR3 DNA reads TGTGCCAGCAGGGAGCGGCCCGGCTACAATGAGCAGTTCTTC. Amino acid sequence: CASRERPGYNEQFF.

The CDR3 sequence is CASRQGAPRDEQYF. DNA for the CDR3: TGTGCCAGCAGACAGGGGGCGCCTCGTGACGAGCAGTACTTC. The chain joins TRBV7-9 to TRBJ2-7, with 9 bases fitting TRBD1. With 6 bases clipped from V and 5 bases from J, the junction kept 8 bases outside the gene matches. The CDR3 is 14 amino acids. CDR1 is SEHNR and CDR2 is FQNEAQ in the germline V gene (reference sequence). Full variable domain (remainder filled in from reference TRBV7-9 and TRBJ2-7): DTGVSQNPRHKITKRGQNVTFRCDPISEHNRLYWYRQTLGQGPEFLTYFQNEAQLEKSRLLSDRFSAERPKGSFSTLEIQRTEQGDSAMYLCASRQGAPRDEQYFGPGTRLTVT.

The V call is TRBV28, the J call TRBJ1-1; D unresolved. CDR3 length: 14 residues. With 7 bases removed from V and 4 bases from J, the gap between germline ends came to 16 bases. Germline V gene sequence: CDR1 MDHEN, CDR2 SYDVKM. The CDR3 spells CASTPPEPSTEAFF. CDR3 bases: TGTGCCAGCACCCCCCCGGAGCCGAGCACTGAAGCTTTCTTT.

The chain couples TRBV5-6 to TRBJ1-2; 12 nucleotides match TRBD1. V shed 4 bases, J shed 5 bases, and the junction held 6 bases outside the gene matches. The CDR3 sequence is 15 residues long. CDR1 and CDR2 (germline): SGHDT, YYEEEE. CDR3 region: CASSPRDRGRYGYTF. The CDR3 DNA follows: TGTGCCAGCAGCCCCCGGGACAGGGGGCGGTATGGCTACACCTTC. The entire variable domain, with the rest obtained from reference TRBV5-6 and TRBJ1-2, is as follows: DAGVTQSPTHLIKTRGQQVTLRCSPKSGHDTVSWYQQALGQGPQFIFQYYEEEERQRGNFPDRFSGHQFPNYSSELNVNALLLGDSALYLCASSPRDRGRYGYTFGSGTRLTVV.

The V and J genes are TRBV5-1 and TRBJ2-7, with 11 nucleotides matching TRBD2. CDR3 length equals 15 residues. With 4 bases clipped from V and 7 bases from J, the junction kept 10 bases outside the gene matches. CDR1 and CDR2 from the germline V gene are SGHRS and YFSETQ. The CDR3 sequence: CASSPIAGGPREQYF. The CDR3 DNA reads TGCGCCAGCAGCCCCATAGCGGGAGGGCCGCGGGAGCAGTACTTC.

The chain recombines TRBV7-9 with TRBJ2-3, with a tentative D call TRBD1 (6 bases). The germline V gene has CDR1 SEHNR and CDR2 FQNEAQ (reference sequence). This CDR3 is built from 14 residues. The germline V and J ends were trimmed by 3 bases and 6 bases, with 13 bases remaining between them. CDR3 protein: CASSFGQGMDTQYF. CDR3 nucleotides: TGTGCCAGCAGCTTCGGCCAGGGGATGGATACGCAGTATTTT.

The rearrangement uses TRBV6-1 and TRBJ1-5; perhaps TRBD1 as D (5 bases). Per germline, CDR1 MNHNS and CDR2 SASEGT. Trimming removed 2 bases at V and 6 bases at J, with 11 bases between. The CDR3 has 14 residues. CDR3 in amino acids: CASSESGLGQPQHF. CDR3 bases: TGTGCCAGCAGTGAATCAGGGTTAGGTCAGCCCCAGCATTTT.

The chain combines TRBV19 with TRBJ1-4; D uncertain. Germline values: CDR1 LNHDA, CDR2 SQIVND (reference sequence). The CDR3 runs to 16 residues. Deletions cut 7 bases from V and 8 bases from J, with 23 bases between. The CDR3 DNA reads TGTGCCAGTACCTCCCTTGCGGCTTCTGGAGCGGAAAAACTGTTTTTT. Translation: CASTSLAASGAEKLFF.

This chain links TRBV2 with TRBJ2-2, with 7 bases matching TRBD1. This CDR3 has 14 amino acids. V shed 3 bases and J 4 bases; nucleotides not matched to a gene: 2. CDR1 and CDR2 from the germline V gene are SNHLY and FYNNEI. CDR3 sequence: CASSDRTGTGELFF. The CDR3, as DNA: TGTGCCAGCAGTGACCGGACAGGCACCGGGGAGCTGTTTTTT. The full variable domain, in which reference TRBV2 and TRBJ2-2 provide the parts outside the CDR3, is EPEVTQTPSHQVTQMGQEVILRCVPISNHLYFYWYRQILGQKVEFLVSFYNNEISEKSEIFDDQFSVERPDGSNFTLKIRSTKLEDSAMYFCASSDRTGTGELFFGEGSRLTVL.

The CDR3 nucleotides read TGTGCCAGCAGGCTGGACAGGATGAACACTGAAGCTTTCTTT. Amino acids: CASRLDRMNTEAFF. The rearrangement links TRBV6-5 to TRBJ1-1; 7 nucleotides agree with TRBD1. This CDR3 region has 14 residues. After removal of 6 bases from V and 0 bases from J, the junction contained 4 bases not matched to a gene. CDR1 and CDR2 from the germline V gene are MNHEY and SVGAGI.

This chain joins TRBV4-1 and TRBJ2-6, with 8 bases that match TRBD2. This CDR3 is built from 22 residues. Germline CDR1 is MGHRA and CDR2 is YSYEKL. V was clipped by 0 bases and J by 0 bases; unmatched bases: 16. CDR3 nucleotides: TGCGCCAGCAGCCAAGAACGGGGGGGCGCCCCCGGTTTATCCTCTGGGGCCAACGTCCTGACTTTC. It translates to CASSQERGGAPGLSSGANVLTF.

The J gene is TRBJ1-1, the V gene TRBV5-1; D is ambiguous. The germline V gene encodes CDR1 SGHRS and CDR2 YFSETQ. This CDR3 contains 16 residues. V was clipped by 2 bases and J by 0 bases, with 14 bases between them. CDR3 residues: CASSLSLELLNTEAFF. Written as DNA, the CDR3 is TGCGCCAGCAGCTTATCATTAGAACTGTTGAACACTGAAGCTTTCTTT.

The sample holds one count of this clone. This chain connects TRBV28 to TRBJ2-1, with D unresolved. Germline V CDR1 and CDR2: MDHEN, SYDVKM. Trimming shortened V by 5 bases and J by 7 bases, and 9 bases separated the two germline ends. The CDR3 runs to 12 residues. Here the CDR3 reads CASSTANNEQFF. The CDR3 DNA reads TGTGCCAGCAGTACTGCGAATAATGAGCAGTTCTTC.

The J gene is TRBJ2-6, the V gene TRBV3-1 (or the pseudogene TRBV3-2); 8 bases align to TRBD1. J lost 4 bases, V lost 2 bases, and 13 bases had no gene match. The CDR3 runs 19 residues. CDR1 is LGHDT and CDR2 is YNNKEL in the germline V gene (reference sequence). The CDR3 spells CASSQRPGQVLSGANVLTF. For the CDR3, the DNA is TGTGCCAGCAGCCAAAGACCGGGACAGGTCCTATCGGGGGCCAACGTCCTGACTTTC.

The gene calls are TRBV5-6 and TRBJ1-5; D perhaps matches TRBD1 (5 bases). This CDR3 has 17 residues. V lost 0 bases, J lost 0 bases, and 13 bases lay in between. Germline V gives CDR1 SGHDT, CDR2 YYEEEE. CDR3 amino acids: CASSLGRGGYSNQPQHF. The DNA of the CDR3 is TGTGCCAGCAGCTTGGGAAGGGGAGGCTATAGCAATCAGCCCCAGCATTTT.

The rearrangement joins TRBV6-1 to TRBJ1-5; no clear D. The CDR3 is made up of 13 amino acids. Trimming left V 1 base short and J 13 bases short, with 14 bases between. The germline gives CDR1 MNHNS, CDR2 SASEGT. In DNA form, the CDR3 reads TGTGCCAGCAGTGAAGAGATGATGACACCTCAGCATTTT. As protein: CASSEEMMTPQHF.

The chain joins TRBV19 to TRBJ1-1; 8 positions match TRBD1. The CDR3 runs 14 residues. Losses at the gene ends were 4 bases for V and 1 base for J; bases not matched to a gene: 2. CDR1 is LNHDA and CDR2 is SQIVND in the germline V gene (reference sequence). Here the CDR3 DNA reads TGTGCCAGTAGTACCGGGACAGGGAACACTGAAGCTTTCTTT. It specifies CASSTGTGNTEAFF.

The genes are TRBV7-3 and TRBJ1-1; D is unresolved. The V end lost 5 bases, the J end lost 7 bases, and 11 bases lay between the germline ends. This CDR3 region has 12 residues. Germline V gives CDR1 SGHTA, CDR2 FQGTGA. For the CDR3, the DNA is TGTGCCAGCAGCGGTATCGGAGGTGAAGCTTTCTTT. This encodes CASSGIGGEAFF.

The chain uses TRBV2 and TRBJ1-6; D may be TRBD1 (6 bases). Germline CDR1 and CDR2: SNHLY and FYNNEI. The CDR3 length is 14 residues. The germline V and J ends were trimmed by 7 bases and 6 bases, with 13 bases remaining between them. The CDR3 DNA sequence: TGTGCCAGCACGCCGGGACACCTTAATTCACCCCTCCACTTT. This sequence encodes CASTPGHLNSPLHF.

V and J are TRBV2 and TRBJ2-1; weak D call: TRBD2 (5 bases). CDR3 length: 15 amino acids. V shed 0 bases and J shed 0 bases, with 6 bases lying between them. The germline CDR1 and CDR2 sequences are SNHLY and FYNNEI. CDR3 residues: CASSEAAGSYNEQFF. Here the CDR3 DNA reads TGTGCCAGCAGTGAAGCGGCGGGCTCCTACAATGAGCAGTTCTTC.

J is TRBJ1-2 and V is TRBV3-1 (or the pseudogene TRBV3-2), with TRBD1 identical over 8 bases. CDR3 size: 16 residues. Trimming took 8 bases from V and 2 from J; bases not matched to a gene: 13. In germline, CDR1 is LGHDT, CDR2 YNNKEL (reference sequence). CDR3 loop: CASGATAGGANYGYTF. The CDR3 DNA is TGTGCCAGCGGGGCAACAGCAGGGGGCGCGAACTATGGCTACACCTTC.